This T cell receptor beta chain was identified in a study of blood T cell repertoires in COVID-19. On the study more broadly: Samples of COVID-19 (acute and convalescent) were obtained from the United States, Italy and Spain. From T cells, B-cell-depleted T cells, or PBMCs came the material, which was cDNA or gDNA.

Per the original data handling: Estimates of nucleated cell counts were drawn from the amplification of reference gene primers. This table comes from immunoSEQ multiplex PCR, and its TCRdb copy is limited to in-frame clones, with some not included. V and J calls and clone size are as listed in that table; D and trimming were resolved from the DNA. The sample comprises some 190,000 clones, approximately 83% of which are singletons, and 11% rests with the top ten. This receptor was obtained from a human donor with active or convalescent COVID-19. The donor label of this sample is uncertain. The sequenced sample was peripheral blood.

The CDR3: CASSPLQGSSYNEQFF. CDR3 in DNA: TGCGCCAGCAGCCCACTACAGGGGAGTTCCTACAATGAGCAGTTCTTC. J is TRBJ2-1 and V is TRBV5-1; 7 positions agree with TRBD1. After removal of 4 bases from V and 1 base from J, the junction contained 8 bases not matched to a gene. Germline CDR1 reads SGHRS; CDR2 reads YFSETQ. The CDR3 has 16 residues.